These 20 T cell receptor beta chains were all obtained from the same sample, sequenced in a study of shared clonotypes between healthy human individuals. Clones were sequenced by immunoSEQ multiplex PCR, and TCRdb holds only the in-frame ones, with some missing. The sample consists of about 1.5 million clones, approximately 97% of them appearing once. Sample: naive CD4+ T cells sorted from blood. The subset here: CD45RA+ positively selected. The receptor source for this set is a man aged 30-40 years in good health.

The chain links TRBV9 to TRBJ1-1; D call uncertain. Trimming took 0 bases from V and 0 from J, leaving 6 bases between them. The CDR3 has 14 residues. Germline CDR1 and CDR2: SGDLS and YYNGEE. Here the CDR3 DNA reads TGTGCCAGCAGCGTAGAACCGTTGAACACTGAAGCTTTCTTT. It is translated as CASSVEPLNTEAFF.

The rearrangement links TRBV5-5 to TRBJ2-7; D not resolved. This CDR3 is built from 13 residues. V lost 0 bases to trimming and J lost 7 bases, with 11 bases between them. Germline loops: CDR1 SGHKS, CDR2 YYEKEE (reference sequence). The CDR3 DNA reads as TGTGCCAGCAGCTTGGATATCTCCTGGGAGCAGTACTTC. Translated: CASSLDISWEQYF.

This rearrangement joins TRBV27 to TRBJ2-7; the match to TRBD2 covers 7 bases. There are 16 residues in the CDR3. The germline V gene has CDR1 MNHEY and CDR2 SMNVEV (reference sequence). Trimming removed 1 base from V and 0 bases from J; junction bases left unmatched: 6. The DNA for the CDR3 is TGTGCCAGCAGTTTATTTCTGGGAGGGGCCTCCTACGAGCAGTACTTC. Encoded protein: CASSLFLGGASYEQYF.

V gene TRBV7-9 combines with J gene TRBJ2-5, with TRBD2 matching 7 bases. The CDR3 runs to 15 residues. J gave up 0 bases and V 10 bases, and 11 bases lay outside the gene matches. The germline V gene encodes CDR1 SEHNR and CDR2 FQNEAQ (reference sequence). DNA for the CDR3: TGTGCCACCATGTCTCGGGGGGTACACCAAGAGACCCAGTACTTC. Translated, it gives CATMSRGVHQETQYF.

The rearrangement joins TRBV7-2 to TRBJ2-7; D perhaps matches TRBD2 (5 bases). CDR1 is SGHTA, CDR2 FQGNSA, per germline. Trimming took off 5 bases at V and 13 bases at J, with 15 bases between the two ends. This CDR3 has 11 residues. The CDR3 region has the DNA TGTGCCAGCAGCAAAGGACTCTGGGGATACTTC. Translating it yields CASSKGLWGYF.

The V and J genes are TRBV18 and TRBJ1-1, with a possible D match to TRBD1 (5 bases). This CDR3 has 15 amino acids. V was clipped by 1 base and J by 5 bases, with 14 bases between them. CDR1 KGHSH and CDR2 LQKENI come from the germline V gene. The CDR3 protein is CASSPRRDPGTEAFF. DNA of the CDR3: TGTGCCAGCTCACCACGGAGGGACCCTGGGACTGAAGCTTTCTTT.

V usage is TRBV28 and J usage is TRBJ1-1; D might be TRBD1 (5 bases). The CDR3 runs to 12 residues. CDR1 MDHEN and CDR2 SYDVKM come from the germline V gene. Trimming removed 7 bases from V and 7 bases from J, with 13 bases in between. CDR3 sequence reads: CASIRFGGEAFF. CDR3 coding DNA: TGTGCCAGCATCCGGTTTGGGGGTGAAGCTTTCTTT.

The chain joins TRBV4-1 to TRBJ2-5; 12 bases are shared with TRBD2. The V and J ends lost 1 base and 7 bases, in that order; junction bases with no gene match: 16. CDR3 length: 19 amino acids. Per germline, CDR1 MGHRA and CDR2 YSYEKL. The DNA of the CDR3 is TGCGCCAGCAGCCAAGGCGGGACTAGCGGGCGCCAAAAACCCTGGACCCAGTACTTC. Its protein is CASSQGGTSGRQKPWTQYF.

The CDR3 DNA is TGCGCCAGCAGCTCCGGGACATCGGAAAACATTCAGTACTTC. Amino acids: CASSSGTSENIQYF. The chain has TRBV5-1 and TRBJ2-4, with TRBD1 as a possible D gene (6 bases). Germline assignment: CDR1 SGHRS and CDR2 YFSETQ. Trimming stripped 3 bases from V and 5 bases from J, with 12 bases between. CDR3 size: 14 residues. Together with reference TRBV5-1 and TRBJ2-4, the CDR3 gives the full variable domain: KAGVTQTPRYLIKTRGQQVTLSCSPISGHRSVSWYQQTPGQGLQFLFEYFSETQRNKGNFPGRFSGRQFSNSRSEMNVSTLELGDSALYLCASSSGTSENIQYFGAGTRLSVL.

The chain carries TRBV2 and TRBJ2-5; TRBD1 matches at 8 bases. Unmatched junction bases numbered 7, after V lost 5 bases and J lost 2 bases. Germline lookup yields CDR1 SNHLY and CDR2 FYNNEI. The CDR3 covers 15 residues. DNA for the CDR3: TGTGCCAGCAGTCGTGCGGGACAGGCTCAAGAGACCCAGTACTTC. It translates to CASSRAGQAQETQYF.

This rearrangement joins TRBV6-5 to TRBJ1-1, with a tentative D call TRBD1 (5 bases). CDR1 and CDR2 (germline): MNHEY, SVGAGI. This CDR3 has 13 residues. Trimming left V 6 bases short and J 4 bases short, with 12 bases between. Here the CDR3 reads CASSNGGGTEAFF. The CDR3 coding sequence is TGTGCCAGCAGCAACGGCGGGGGCACTGAAGCTTTCTTT.

The J gene is TRBJ2-7, the V gene TRBV7-2; unclear D gene. The germline gives CDR1 SGHTA, CDR2 FQGNSA. The length of the CDR3 is 14 residues. Trimming stripped 5 bases from V and 0 bases from J, with 11 bases between. CDR3 amino acids: CASSMFGASYEQYF. The CDR3 bases are TGTGCCAGCAGCATGTTCGGCGCCTCCTACGAGCAGTACTTC.

V and J are TRBV10-1 and TRBJ2-7; 9 bases fit TRBD2. CDR3 size: 15 residues. Germline V gene lookup returns CDR1 WNHNN and CDR2 SYGVQD (reference sequence). After removal of 3 bases from V and 1 base from J, the junction contained 4 bases not matched to a gene. CDR3: CASSDPAGGSYEQYF. DNA for the CDR3: TGCGCCAGCAGTGATCCAGCGGGAGGATCCTACGAGCAGTACTTC.

V and J are TRBV9 and TRBJ2-3, with D tentatively TRBD2 (6 bases). The ends were cut back, 3 bases at V and 3 bases at J, with 14 bases in the middle. The CDR3 covers 15 residues. Germline CDR1 reads SGDLS; CDR2 reads YYNGEE. For the CDR3, the DNA is TGTGCCAGCAGCGCCGGGGGAGGTACTACAGATACGCAGTATTTT. Encoded protein: CASSAGGGTTDTQYF.

This sequence joins TRBV29-1 and TRBJ2-7; TRBD2 aligns across 8 bases. This CDR3 has 14 amino acids. CDR1 and CDR2 from the germline V gene are SQVTM and ANQGSEA. V lost 4 bases and J lost 6; bases outside the gene matches: 11. CDR3 sequence reads: CSVAVSGGPGEQYF. CDR3 in DNA: TGCAGCGTTGCCGTTTCGGGAGGGCCCGGCGAGCAGTACTTC.

This chain uses TRBV5-6 with TRBJ2-7, with 11 bases lining up with TRBD2. V lost 5 bases and J lost 4; bases outside the gene matches: 11. CDR3 length equals 16 residues. Germline CDR1 is SGHDT and CDR2 is YYEEEE. The CDR3, as DNA: TGTGCCAGCAGTCGTCCGGGACTAGCGGAATCGTACGAGCAGTACTTC. It is translated as CASSRPGLAESYEQYF. Looking up the rest from reference TRBV5-6 and TRBJ2-7 gives the full variable domain: DAGVTQSPTHLIKTRGQQVTLRCSPKSGHDTVSWYQQALGQGPQFIFQYYEEEERQRGNFPDRFSGHQFPNYSSELNVNALLLGDSALYLCASSRPGLAESYEQYFGPGTRLTVT.

This chain connects TRBV10-3 to TRBJ1-2, with TRBD1 identical over 8 bases. CDR1 and CDR2 (germline): ENHRY, SYGVKD. This CDR3 has 13 residues. V gave up 2 bases and J gave up 4 bases; unmatched junction bases: 0. The CDR3 DNA follows: TGTGCCATCAGTGAGGGACAGGGCTATGGCTACACCTTC. Translating it yields CAISEGQGYGYTF.

The chain has TRBV4-3 and TRBJ2-7, with TRBD2 matching 7 bases. Germline loops: CDR1 LGHNA, CDR2 YSLEER. The CDR3 has 15 residues. After removal of 0 bases from V and 3 bases from J, the junction contained 5 bases not matched to a gene. The CDR3 coding sequence is TGCGCCAGCAGCCAAGATTGGCGGACTAGCTACGAGCAGTACTTC. Residues: CASSQDWRTSYEQYF.

The chain carries TRBV27 and TRBJ2-3, with D unclear. The CDR3 runs 16 residues. CDR1 and CDR2 (germline): MNHEY, SMNVEV (reference sequence). V gave up 6 bases and J gave up 0 bases, with 16 bases separating them. CDR3 coding DNA: TGTGCCAGCAGACCATTAGCCCTCGGTAGCACAGATACGCAGTATTTT. Translated, it gives CASRPLALGSTDTQYF.

The rearrangement joins TRBV11-3 to TRBJ1-5, with D maybe TRBD1 (6 bases). V lost 5 bases to trimming and J lost 5 bases, with 25 bases between them. The germline gives CDR1 SGHNT, CDR2 YENEEA. The CDR3 length is 18 residues. The CDR3: CASSLIALGGLWDQPQHF. CDR3 nucleotide sequence: TGTGCCAGCAGCCTCATCGCTCTGGGGGGGCTGTGGGATCAGCCCCAGCATTTT.